The rows below give T cell receptor beta chains drawn from one sample of a study of blood T cell repertoires in COVID-19. TCRdb's table, derived via immunoSEQ multiplex PCR, lists solely in-frame clones and lacks some. This table holds approximately 150,000 clones, around 82% found once. Sequenced: PBMCs or T cells enriched from blood (not recorded which). The receptors were gathered from a man aged 50 to 60 in a cohort exposed to, infected with or recovered from COVID-19 (not recorded which). Both conserved end residues are part of each CDR3. The D gene is left open where the match is weak. Clone size is stated in some rows and not others, as once, few, many or a class when expanded.

TRBV28	TRBD2	.	TRBJ2-1	CATKGLAGSNRQFF	TGTGCCACCAAGGGACTAGCGGGATCCAACCGGCAGTTCTTC
TRBV10-3	TRBD1	.	TRBJ1-5	CAISKDREANQPQHF	TGTGCCATCAGTAAGGACAGGGAGGCCAATCAGCCCCAGCATTTT
TRBV9	TRBD1	.	TRBJ1-2	CASSEGGTGSDPYGYTF	TGTGCCAGCAGCGAGGGTGGGACAGGCTCCGATCCCTATGGCTACACCTTC
TRBV5-6	.	.	TRBJ1-1	CASSLVSIAEAFF	TGTGCCAGCAGCTTGGTGTCAATAGCTGAAGCTTTCTTT
TRBV6-2/TRBV6-3	TRBD1	.	TRBJ2-2	CASSYWGQGGTGELFF	TGTGCCAGCAGTTACTGGGGACAGGGAGGCACCGGGGAGCTGTTTTTT
TRBV6-7	.	.	TRBJ2-3	CACGGAEDTQYF	TGTGCCTGTGGGGGGGCAGAAGATACGCAGTATTTT
TRBV7-6	.	.	TRBJ2-5	CASSDYGEKETQYF	TGTGCCAGCAGCGACTACGGAGAAAAAGAGACCCAGTACTTC
TRBV11-3	TRBD2	few	TRBJ2-2	CASSSSGMNTGELFF	TGTGCCAGCAGCTCTAGCGGGATGAACACCGGGGAGCTGTTTTTT
TRBV4-2	.	.	TRBJ1-4	CASSPTGVFGEEKLFF	TGTGCCAGCAGCCCCACCGGGGTTTTCGGTGAAGAAAAACTGTTTTTT
TRBV4-1	TRBD1	.	TRBJ2-7	CASTPQPGGREQYF	TGCGCCAGCACCCCTCAGCCAGGGGGCAGGGAGCAGTACTTC
TRBV7-9	.	.	TRBJ1-3	CASSSVDGDSGNTIYF	TGTGCCAGCAGCTCGGTAGACGGAGACTCTGGAAACACCATATATTTT
TRBV3-1/TRBV3-2	TRBD1	.	TRBJ1-2	CASSGTGFGYTF	TGTGCCAGCAGCGGGACAGGCTTTGGCTACACCTTC
TRBV5-1	.	.	TRBJ2-3	CASSGQVSTDTQYF	TGCGCCAGCAGCGGGCAAGTGAGCACAGATACGCAGTATTTT
TRBV29-1	TRBD1	.	TRBJ2-7	CSVSQPGGGYEQYF	TGCAGCGTTTCGCAGCCAGGGGGCGGTTACGAGCAGTACTTC
TRBV7-9	.	.	TRBJ1-2	CASSSIPGGYTF	TGTGCCAGCAGTTCAATCCCCGGGGGCTACACCTTC
TRBV19	.	.	TRBJ1-2	CASSPANYGYTF	TGTGCCAGTAGTCCAGCTAACTATGGCTACACCTTC
TRBV27	TRBD1	.	TRBJ2-2	CASSLDGGTGDTGELFF	TGTGCCAGCAGTTTGGATGGCGGGACAGGGGACACCGGGGAGCTGTTTTTT
TRBV4-1	TRBD1	few	TRBJ2-5	CASSQETGNYQETQYF	TGCGCCAGCAGCCAAGAGACAGGGAACTACCAAGAGACCCAGTACTTC
TRBV7-9	.	.	TRBJ1-2	CASTILGLNYGYTF	TGTGCCAGCACCATCCTCGGGTTGAACTATGGCTACACCTTC
TRBV29-1	.	.	TRBJ1-1	CSVERDQKAFF	TGCAGCGTGGAGCGGGATCAGAAAGCTTTCTTT
TRBV10-2	TRBD2	.	TRBJ2-2	CATQETSGGTGELFF	TGCGCCACTCAGGAGACTAGCGGGGGCACCGGGGAGCTGTTTTTT
TRBV5-1	.	once	TRBJ2-5	CASSPITGPETQYF	TGCGCCAGCAGCCCTATTACAGGGCCAGAGACCCAGTACTTC
TRBV5-1	TRBD2	few	TRBJ2-5	CASSLGGTSGGEQETQYF	TGCGCCAGCAGCTTGGGAGGGACTAGCGGGGGAGAACAAGAGACCCAGTACTTC
TRBV7-6	TRBD1	.	TRBJ2-3	CASSLAGTGADTQYF	TGTGCCAGCAGCTTGGCCGGGACAGGAGCAGATACGCAGTATTTT
TRBV28	.	.	TRBJ1-1	CASIQWAGGEAFF	TGTGCCAGCATCCAATGGGCGGGGGGTGAAGCTTTCTTT
TRBV11-2	TRBD1	.	TRBJ1-2	CASSLVGTGVGYTF	TGTGCCAGCAGCTTAGTCGGGACAGGGGTAGGCTACACCTTC
TRBV6-4	.	.	TRBJ2-7	CASPRETTYEQYF	TGTGCCAGCCCCCGGGAGACCACCTACGAGCAGTACTTC
TRBV3-1/TRBV3-2	.	.	TRBJ1-1	CASSQDRGPNTEAFF	TGTGCCAGCAGCCAAGATCGCGGGCCTAACACTGAAGCTTTCTTT
TRBV4-1	.	.	TRBJ2-2	CASSHLGAGNTGELFF	TGCGCCAGCAGCCACTTAGGAGCGGGGAACACCGGGGAGCTGTTTTTT
TRBV5-1	TRBD1	.	TRBJ1-2	CASSLGRPGQGARKDYGYTF	TGCGCCAGCAGCCTGGGACGACCCGGACAGGGGGCTAGGAAAGACTATGGCTACACCTTC
TRBV6-5	TRBD1	.	TRBJ2-1	CASSWTGGNGNEQFF	TGTGCCAGCAGCTGGACAGGGGGCAATGGCAATGAGCAGTTCTTC
TRBV9	.	.	TRBJ1-1	CASSVGAGSMNTEAFF	TGTGCCAGCAGCGTAGGGGCAGGCTCCATGAACACTGAAGCTTTCTTT
TRBV11-3	TRBD2	.	TRBJ2-1	CASSLDIVGGGSREQFF	TGTGCCAGCAGCTTAGATATAGTGGGCGGGGGATCCCGAGAGCAGTTCTTC
TRBV5-5	.	.	TRBJ2-3	CASSSVASLADTQYF	TGTGCCAGCAGCTCGGTGGCTAGCCTCGCAGATACGCAGTATTTT
TRBV7-2	TRBD1	.	TRBJ1-5	CASSLYGTGGNQPQHF	TGTGCCAGCAGCCTGTACGGGACAGGGGGCAATCAGCCCCAGCATTTT
TRBV7-6	TRBD2	.	TRBJ2-1	CASSNTGTSADNEQFF	TGTGCCAGCAGCAATACCGGGACTAGCGCGGACAATGAGCAGTTCTTC
TRBV6-5	TRBD2	few	TRBJ2-7	CASSYGGGSYEQYF	TGTGCCAGCAGTTACGGGGGGGGCTCCTACGAGCAGTACTTC
TRBV28	TRBD1	.	TRBJ1-2	CASREGGADYGYTF	TGTGCCAGCAGGGAAGGGGGCGCTGACTATGGCTACACCTTC
TRBV27	.	.	TRBJ2-7	CASSWTGNYEQYF	TGTGCCAGCAGTTGGACTGGGAACTACGAGCAGTACTTC
TRBV30	.	.	TRBJ1-4	CAWSPNPLRGTGWGEKLFF	TGTGCCTGGAGTCCCAATCCTTTGAGGGGCACAGGGTGGGGGGAAAAACTGTTTTTT
TRBV30	.	.	TRBJ1-3	CAWSVTAISGNTIYF	TGTGCCTGGAGTGTAACAGCTATCTCTGGAAACACCATATATTTT
TRBV2	TRBD1	.	TRBJ2-2	CASSPRGTGKNTGELFF	TGTGCCAGCAGTCCCCGGGGGACAGGGAAGAACACCGGGGAGCTGTTTTTT
TRBV30	.	.	TRBJ1-1	CAWSQFSEAFF	TGTGCCTGGAGTCAGTTCTCTGAAGCTTTCTTT
TRBV27	TRBD2	.	TRBJ2-3	CASSLGQRGLYTDTQYF	TGTGCCAGCAGTTTAGGCCAGCGGGGGCTATACACAGATACGCAGTATTTT
TRBV5-1	TRBD1	.	TRBJ2-2	CASSSLRRTGDTGELFF	TGCGCCAGCAGCTCCCTTAGACGGACAGGGGACACCGGGGAGCTGTTTTTT
TRBV6-5	.	.	TRBJ2-3	CASRGTPAGTQYF	TGTGCCAGCAGAGGGACACCCGCAGGAACGCAGTATTTT
TRBV5-1	TRBD2	.	TRBJ2-5	CASSLSGRSQETQYF	TGCGCCAGCAGCCTTAGCGGGAGGTCCCAAGAGACCCAGTACTTC
TRBV10-3	.	.	TRBJ1-3	CAISESWGRSSGNTIYF	TGTGCCATCAGTGAGTCATGGGGCAGGAGCTCTGGAAACACCATATATTTT
TRBV19	.	.	TRBJ1-6	CASSIVAGDNSPLHF	TGTGCCAGTAGTATAGTGGCAGGGGATAATTCACCCCTCCACTTT
TRBV11-2	TRBD2	once	TRBJ2-2	CASSLGLAGGGTGELFF	TGTGCCAGCAGCTTGGGACTAGCGGGAGGTGGTACCGGGGAGCTGTTTTTT
TRBV5-4	.	.	TRBJ1-6	CASSLAGLSPLHF	TGTGCCAGCAGCTTGGCCGGACTGTCACCCCTCCACTTT